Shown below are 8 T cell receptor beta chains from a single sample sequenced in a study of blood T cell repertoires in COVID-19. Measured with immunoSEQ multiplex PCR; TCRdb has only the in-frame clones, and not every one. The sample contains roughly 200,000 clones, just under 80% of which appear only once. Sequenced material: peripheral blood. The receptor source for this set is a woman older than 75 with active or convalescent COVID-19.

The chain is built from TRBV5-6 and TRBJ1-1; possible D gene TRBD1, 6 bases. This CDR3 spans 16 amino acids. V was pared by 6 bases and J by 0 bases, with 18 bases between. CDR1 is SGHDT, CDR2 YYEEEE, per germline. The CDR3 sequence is CASTRYEQGMNTEAFF. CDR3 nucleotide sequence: TGTGCCAGCACCCGATACGAACAGGGCATGAACACTGAAGCTTTCTTT.

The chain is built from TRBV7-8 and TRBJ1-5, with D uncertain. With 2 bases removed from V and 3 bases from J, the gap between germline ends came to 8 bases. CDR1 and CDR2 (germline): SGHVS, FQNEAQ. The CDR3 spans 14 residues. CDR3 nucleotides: TGTGCCAGCAGCTTAAGCCGTTTCAATCAGCCCCAGCATTTT. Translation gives CASSLSRFNQPQHF.

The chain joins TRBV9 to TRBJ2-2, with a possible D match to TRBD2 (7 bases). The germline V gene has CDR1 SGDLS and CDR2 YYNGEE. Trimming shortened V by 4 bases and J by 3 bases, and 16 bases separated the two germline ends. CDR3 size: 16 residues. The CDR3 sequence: CASSPWGGLDTGELFF. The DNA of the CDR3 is TGTGCCAGCAGCCCATGGGGGGGCTTGGACACCGGGGAGCTGTTTTTT.

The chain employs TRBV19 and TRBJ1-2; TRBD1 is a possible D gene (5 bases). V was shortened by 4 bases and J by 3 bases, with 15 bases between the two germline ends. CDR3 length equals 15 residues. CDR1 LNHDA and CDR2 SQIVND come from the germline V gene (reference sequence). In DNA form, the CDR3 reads TGTGCCAGTAGTACCGGCGCGGGGCCCTACTATGGCTACACCTTC. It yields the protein CASSTGAGPYYGYTF.

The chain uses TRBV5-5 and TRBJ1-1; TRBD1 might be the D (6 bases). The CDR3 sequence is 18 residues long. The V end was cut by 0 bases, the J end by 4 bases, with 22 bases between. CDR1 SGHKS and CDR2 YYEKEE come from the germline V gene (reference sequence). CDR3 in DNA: TGTGCCAGCAGCTTGGATCGTGTAGGGGGAGCTTTTGTCACTGAAGCTTTCTTT. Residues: CASSLDRVGGAFVTEAFF.

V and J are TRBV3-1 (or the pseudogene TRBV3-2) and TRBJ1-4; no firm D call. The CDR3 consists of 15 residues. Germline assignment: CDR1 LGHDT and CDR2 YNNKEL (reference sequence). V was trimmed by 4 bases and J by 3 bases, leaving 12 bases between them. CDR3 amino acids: CASSPPVGANEKLFF. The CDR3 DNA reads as TGTGCCAGCAGCCCCCCGGTAGGAGCTAATGAAAAACTGTTTTTT.

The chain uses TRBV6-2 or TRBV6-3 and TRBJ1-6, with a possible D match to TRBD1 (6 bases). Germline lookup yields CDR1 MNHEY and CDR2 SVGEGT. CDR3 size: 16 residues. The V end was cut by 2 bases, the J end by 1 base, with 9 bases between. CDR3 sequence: CASSYGRGSYNSPLHF. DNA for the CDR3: TGTGCCAGCAGTTACGGGAGGGGGTCCTATAATTCACCCCTCCACTTT.

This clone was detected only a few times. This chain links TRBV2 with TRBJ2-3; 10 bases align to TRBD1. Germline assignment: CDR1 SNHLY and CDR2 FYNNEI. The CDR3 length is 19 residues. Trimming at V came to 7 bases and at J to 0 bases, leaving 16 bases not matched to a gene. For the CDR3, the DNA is TGTGCCAGCACCTTGACAGGGGGCTCTCGATATGCTAGCACAGATACGCAGTATTTT. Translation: CASTLTGGSRYASTDTQYF.